This T cell receptor (beta chain) was identified in a study of PD-1 blockade in classical Hodgkin lymphoma. Overall study results and limits: The origin of the repertoire differences remains undefined, with disease activity or prior therapy as possible causes. Reports described newly diagnosed patients as having lower baseline TCR diversity than healthy donors.

Between the trimmed V and J ends, which lost 4 bases and 2 bases, there was a span of 10 bases. CDR3 length: 14 amino acids. Germline V CDR1 and CDR2: MNHEY, SVGAGI. Comment on this clone: What it binds is not known.

Time point: newly diagnosed, previously untreated cHL patient sample. The study compared against PBMCs from newly diagnosed, untreated classical Hodgkin lymphoma. Some clones are missing from TCRdb's copy, which holds only in-frame ones; the method was immunoSEQ multiplex PCR. The sample holds 20,000 to 25,000 clones, around 94% seen once. Sequencing was carried out using peripheral blood mononuclear cells (PBMCs). The chain is built from TRBV6-5 and TRBJ2-3; no reliable D call. The source of this sequence is a human donor with classical Hodgkin lymphoma. The CDR3 DNA is TGTGCCAGCAGTTCTGGAACGTCCACAGATACGCAGTATTTT. The encoded protein is CASSSGTSTDTQYF.